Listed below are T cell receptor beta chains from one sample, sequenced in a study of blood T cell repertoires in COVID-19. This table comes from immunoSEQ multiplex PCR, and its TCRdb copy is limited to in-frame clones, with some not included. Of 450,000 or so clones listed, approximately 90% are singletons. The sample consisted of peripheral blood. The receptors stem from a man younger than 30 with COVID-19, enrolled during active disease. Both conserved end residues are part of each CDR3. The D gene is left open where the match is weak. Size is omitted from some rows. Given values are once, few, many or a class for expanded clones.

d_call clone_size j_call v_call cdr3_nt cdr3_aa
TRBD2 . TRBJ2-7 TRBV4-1 TGCGCCAGCAGCCATGCGGGAGGGAGCTCCTACGAGCAGTACTTC CASSHAGGSSYEQYF
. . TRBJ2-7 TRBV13 TGTGCCAGCAGCTCGAGACAGTCCTACGAGCAGTACTTC CASSSRQSYEQYF
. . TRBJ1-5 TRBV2 TGTGCCAGCAGTGATGAGGGAACTCAGCCCCAGCATTTT CASSDEGTQPQHF
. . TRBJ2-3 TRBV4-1 TGCGCCAGCAGCCAAGCAGGGGATACGCAGTATTTT CASSQAGDTQYF
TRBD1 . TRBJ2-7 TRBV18 TGTGCCAGCTCCCTACAGGGGGACGAGCAGTACTTC CASSLQGDEQYF
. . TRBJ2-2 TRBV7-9 TGTGCCAGCAGCGGAGGCCTAGGGTTTAACACCGGGGAGCTGTTTTTT CASSGGLGFNTGELFF
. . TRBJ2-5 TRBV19 TGTGCAAGTAGATCGGGGTTAGGGGAGACCCAGTACTTC CASRSGLGETQYF
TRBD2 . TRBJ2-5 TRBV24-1 TGTGCCACCACCACTCCGAGACTAGCGGGGGGGCCAGAGACCCAGTACTTC CATTTPRLAGGPETQYF
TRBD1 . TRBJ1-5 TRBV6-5 TGTGCCAGCAGTCTCACGGGACAGGGCAGTCAGCCCCAGCATTTT CASSLTGQGSQPQHF
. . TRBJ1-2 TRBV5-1 TGCGCCAGCAGTAGGACAGAAGCCTATGGCTACACCTTC CASSRTEAYGYTF
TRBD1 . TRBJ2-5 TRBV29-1 TGCAGCGTCGCTCGACAGGGCCAAGAGACCCAGTACTTC CSVARQGQETQYF
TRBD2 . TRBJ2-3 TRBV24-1 TGTGCCACCAGTGATTTTGCTAGCGGGAGGGCCAATCCTACAGATACGCAGTATTTT CATSDFASGRANPTDTQYF
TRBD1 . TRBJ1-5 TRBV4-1 TGCGCCAGCAGCCTCGGGACAGGGCCGAGCAATCAGCCCCAGCATTTT CASSLGTGPSNQPQHF
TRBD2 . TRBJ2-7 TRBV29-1 TGCAGCGTTACCACTAGCGTCTTTTCTCCCTACGAGCAGTACTTC CSVTTSVFSPYEQYF
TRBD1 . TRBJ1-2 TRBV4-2 TGTGCCAGCAGCCACTTAACGGGACAGGGGGACTATGGCTACACCTTC CASSHLTGQGDYGYTF
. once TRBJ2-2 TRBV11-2 TGTGCCAGCAGCGTCAGAGGGTACACCGGGGAGCTGTTTTTT CASSVRGYTGELFF
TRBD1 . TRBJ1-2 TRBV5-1 TGCGCCAGCAGCTTGGACAGGGGACAGGATGGCTACACCTTC CASSLDRGQDGYTF
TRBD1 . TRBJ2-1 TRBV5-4 TGTGCCAGCAGCTTCTGGGGACAGGGTAACAATGAGCAGTTCTTC CASSFWGQGNNEQFF
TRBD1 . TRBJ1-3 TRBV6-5 TGTGCCAGCAGGACCGGGACAGGGAGAAACACCATATATTTT CASRTGTGRNTIYF
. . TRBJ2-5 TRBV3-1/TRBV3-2 TGTGCCAGCAGCCAAGCTAAGACCCAGTACTTC CASSQAKTQYF
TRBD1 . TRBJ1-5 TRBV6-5 TGTGCCAGCAGCAGAGACAGGGGTAGCAATCAGCCCCAGCATTTT CASSRDRGSNQPQHF
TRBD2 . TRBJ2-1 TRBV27 TGTGCCAGCAGTAAACTAGCGGGAAAGGAGCAGTTCTTC CASSKLAGKEQFF
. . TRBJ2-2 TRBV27 TGTGCCAGCAGTCCACCTCGGAGTTACACCGGGGAGCTGTTTTTT CASSPPRSYTGELFF
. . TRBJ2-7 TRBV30 TGTGCCTGGAGTGTAGGGGGGGCGAGATACGAGCAGTACTTC CAWSVGGARYEQYF
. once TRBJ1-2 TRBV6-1 TGTGCCAGCAGTGGAACCTATGGACGGGATACTGGCTATGGCTACACCTTC CASSGTYGRDTGYGYTF
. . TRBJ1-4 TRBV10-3 TGTGCCATCAGTGAGGGGGGGGCCACTAATGAAAAACTGTTTTTT CAISEGGATNEKLFF
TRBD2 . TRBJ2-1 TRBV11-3 TGTGCCAGCAGCTTAGAGGCGGGGGGAAGCTCCTACAATGAGCAGTTCTTC CASSLEAGGSSYNEQFF
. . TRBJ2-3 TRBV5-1 TGCGCCAGCAGCTTGGGTAGCGAAACTAGCACAGATACGCAGTATTTT CASSLGSETSTDTQYF
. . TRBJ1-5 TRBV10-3 TGTGCCATCAGGGACCCAACTGAGGGTCAGCCCCAGCATTTT CAIRDPTEGQPQHF
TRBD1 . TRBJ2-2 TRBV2 TGTGCCAGCAGCCAACAGGGGGCCGAAAACGGGGAGCTGTTTTTT CASSQQGAENGELFF
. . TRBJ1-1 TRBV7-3 TGTGCCAGCAGCCCCGCAGAGGGGGGGGCTTTGGCTGAAGCTTTCTTT CASSPAEGGALAEAFF
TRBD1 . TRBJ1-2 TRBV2 TGTGCCAGCAGTGAAAACAGGGGATATGGCTACACCTTC CASSENRGYGYTF
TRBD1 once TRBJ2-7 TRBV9 TGTGCCAGCAGCGTGGGGACAGGCACCTACGAGCAGTACTTC CASSVGTGTYEQYF
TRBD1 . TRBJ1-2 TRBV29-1 TGCAGCGCCGGTCCGGGGACAGGCACAAGCTACACCTTC CSAGPGTGTSYTF
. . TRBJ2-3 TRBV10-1 TGCGCCAGCAGTGTGGGGGGAACCACAGATACGCAGTATTTT CASSVGGTTDTQYF
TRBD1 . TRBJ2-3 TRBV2 TGTGCCAGCTTGAACGACAGGGCGAGCACAGATACGCAGTATTTT CASLNDRASTDTQYF
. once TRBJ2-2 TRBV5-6 TGTGCCAGCAGCTTGTGGAGGGGGCTGGGGACCGGGGAGCTGTTTTTT CASSLWRGLGTGELFF
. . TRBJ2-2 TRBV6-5 TGTGCCAGCAGTTACTCCCCGGGCACCGGGGAGCTGTTTTTT CASSYSPGTGELFF
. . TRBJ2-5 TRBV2 TGTGCCAGCAGTCCAGTAGGTGCGGACCAAGAGACCCAGTACTTC CASSPVGADQETQYF
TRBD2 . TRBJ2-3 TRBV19 TGTGCCAGTAGTATCCGGACTAGCGCAGATACGCAGTATTTT CASSIRTSADTQYF
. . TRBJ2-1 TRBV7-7 TGTGCTAGCAGCTTGGGGCCGGAGGGAGTCTACAATGAGCAGTTCTTC CASSLGPEGVYNEQFF
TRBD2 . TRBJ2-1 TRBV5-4 TGTGCCAGCAGCTTGGTTAGCCTAGCGGGGCTCTACAATGAGCAGTTCTTC CASSLVSLAGLYNEQFF
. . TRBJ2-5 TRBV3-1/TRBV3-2 TGTGCCAGCAGCTGGGAGGTCCAAGAGACCCAGTACTTC CASSWEVQETQYF
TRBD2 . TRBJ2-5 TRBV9 TGTGCCAGCAGCGTAGCTAGCGGGTCAGAGACCCAGTACTTC CASSVASGSETQYF
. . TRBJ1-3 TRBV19 TGTGCCAGTAGGGCCCGGACAGAAAGTTCCTCTGGAAACACCATATATTTT CASRARTESSSGNTIYF
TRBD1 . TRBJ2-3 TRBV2 TGTGCCAGCAAAGGGACAGTTAGCACAGATACGCAGTATTTT CASKGTVSTDTQYF
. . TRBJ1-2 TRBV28 TGTGCCAGCAACCCCCAGGCGGCAGGACTTAACTATGGCTACACCTTC CASNPQAAGLNYGYTF
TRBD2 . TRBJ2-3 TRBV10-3 TGTGCCATCAGTGCTAGCGGGGGGGCCTTCACAGATACGCAGTATTTT CAISASGGAFTDTQYF
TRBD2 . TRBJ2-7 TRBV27 TGTGCCAGCAGGATCCTGACTAGCGGATCCTACGAGCAGTACTTC CASRILTSGSYEQYF
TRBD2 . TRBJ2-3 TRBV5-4 TGTGCCAGCAGCAGTGCCGGGACTAGCTCCGATACGCAGTATTTT CASSSAGTSSDTQYF
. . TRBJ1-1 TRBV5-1 TGCGCCAGCAGCTTGGCTGGTAGGAACACTGAAGCTTTCTTT CASSLAGRNTEAFF
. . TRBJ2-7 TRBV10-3 TGTGCCATCAGTGACAGGGACGAGCAGTACTTC CAISDRDEQYF
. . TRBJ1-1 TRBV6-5 TGTGCCAGCATGTTTACGGGGGTGGGTACTGAAGCTTTCTTT CASMFTGVGTEAFF
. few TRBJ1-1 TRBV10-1 TGCGCCAGCAGTTTACAGGGTATGACTGAAGCTTTCTTT CASSLQGMTEAFF
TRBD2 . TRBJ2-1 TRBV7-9 TGTGCCAGCAGCTTACGGGAGACTAGCACCCATGAGCAGTTCTTC CASSLRETSTHEQFF
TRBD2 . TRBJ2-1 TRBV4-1 TGCGCCAGCAGCCAAGACCACCTCAGCGGGAGTAGATACAATGAGCAGTTCTTC CASSQDHLSGSRYNEQFF
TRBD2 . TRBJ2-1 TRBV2 TGTGCCAGCAGTGGATTAGCGGGACTATACAATGAGCAGTTCTTC CASSGLAGLYNEQFF
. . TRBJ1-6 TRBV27 TGTGCCAGCAGTTTATATCCCGACAGAAATAATTCACCCCTCCACTTT CASSLYPDRNNSPLHF
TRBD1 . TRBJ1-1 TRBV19 TGTGCCAGTAGTAGCCGACAGGGGGCACAAACTGAAGCTTTCTTT CASSSRQGAQTEAFF